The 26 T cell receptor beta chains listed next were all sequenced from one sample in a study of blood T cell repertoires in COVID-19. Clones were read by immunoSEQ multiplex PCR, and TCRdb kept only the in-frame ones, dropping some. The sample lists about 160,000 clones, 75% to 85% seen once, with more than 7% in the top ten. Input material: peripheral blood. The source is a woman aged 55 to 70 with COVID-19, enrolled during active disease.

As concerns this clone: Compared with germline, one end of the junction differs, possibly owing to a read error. CDR3 DNA sequence: TGTGCCAGCAGTGAAGCTGGAACACGACAGGACATTTTT. Translating gives CASSEAGTRQDIF. V and J are TRBV6-1 and TRBJ1-5, with D maybe TRBD1 (6 bases). Germline-derived CDR1 and CDR2 are MNHNS and SASEGT. The CDR3 is 13 residues long.

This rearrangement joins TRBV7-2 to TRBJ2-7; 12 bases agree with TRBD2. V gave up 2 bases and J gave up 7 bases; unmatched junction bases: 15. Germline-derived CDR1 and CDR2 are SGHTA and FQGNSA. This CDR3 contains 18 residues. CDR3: CASSLRLAGERWVGEQYF. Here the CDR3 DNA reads TGTGCCAGCAGCTTAAGACTAGCGGGAGAAAGATGGGTAGGGGAGCAGTACTTC.

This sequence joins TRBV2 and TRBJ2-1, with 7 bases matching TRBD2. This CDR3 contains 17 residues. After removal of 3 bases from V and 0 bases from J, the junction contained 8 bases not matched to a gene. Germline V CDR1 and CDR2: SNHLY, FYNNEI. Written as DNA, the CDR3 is TGTGCCAGCAGTGAGGTGTTCGGCGGGAGCTCCTACAATGAGCAGTTCTTC. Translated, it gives CASSEVFGGSSYNEQFF.

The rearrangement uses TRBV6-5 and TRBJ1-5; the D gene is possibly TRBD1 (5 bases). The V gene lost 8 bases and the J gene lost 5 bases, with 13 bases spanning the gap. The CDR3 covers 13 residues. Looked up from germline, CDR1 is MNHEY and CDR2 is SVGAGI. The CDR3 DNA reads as TGTGCCAGCGGGGCCGTCGGTGATCAGCCCCAGCATTTT. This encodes CASGAVGDQPQHF.

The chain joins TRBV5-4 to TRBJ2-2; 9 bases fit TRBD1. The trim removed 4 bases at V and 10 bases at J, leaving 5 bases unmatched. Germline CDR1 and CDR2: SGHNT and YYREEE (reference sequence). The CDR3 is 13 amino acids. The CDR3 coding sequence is TGTGCCAGCAGCGCCACAGGGGGCGCGGAGCTGTTTTTT. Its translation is CASSATGGAELFF.

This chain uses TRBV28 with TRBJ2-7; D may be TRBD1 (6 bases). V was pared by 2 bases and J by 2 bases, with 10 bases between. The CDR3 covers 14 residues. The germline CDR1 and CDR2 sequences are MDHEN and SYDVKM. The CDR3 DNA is TGTGCCAGCAGTTTAGAGCAGGGGCCCTACGAGCAGTACTTC. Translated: CASSLEQGPYEQYF. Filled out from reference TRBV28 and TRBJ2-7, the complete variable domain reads DVKVTQSSRYLVKRTGEKVFLECVQDMDHENMFWYRQDPGLGLRLIYFSYDVKMKEKGDIPEGYSVSREKKERFSLILESASTNQTSMYLCASSLEQGPYEQYFGPGTRLTVT.

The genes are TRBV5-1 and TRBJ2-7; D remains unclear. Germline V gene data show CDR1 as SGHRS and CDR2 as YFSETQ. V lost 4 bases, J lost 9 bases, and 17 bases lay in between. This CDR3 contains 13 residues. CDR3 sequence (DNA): TGCGCCAGCAGCACGGGTACTATTCCCGGGCAGTACTTC. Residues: CASSTGTIPGQYF.

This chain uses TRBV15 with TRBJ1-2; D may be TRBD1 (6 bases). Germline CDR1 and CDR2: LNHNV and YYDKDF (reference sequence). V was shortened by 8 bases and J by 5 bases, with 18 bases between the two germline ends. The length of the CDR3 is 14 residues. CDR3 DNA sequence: TGTGCCACCCACCCCCAAGGACAGTCTTATGGCTACACCTTC. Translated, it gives CATHPQGQSYGYTF.

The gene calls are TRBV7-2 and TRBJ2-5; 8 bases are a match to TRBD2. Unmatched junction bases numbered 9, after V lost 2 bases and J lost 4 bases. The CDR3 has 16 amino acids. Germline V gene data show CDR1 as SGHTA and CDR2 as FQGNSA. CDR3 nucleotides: TGTGCCAGCAGCTTAAGAGACGGGAGGGCGGGAGAGACCCAGTACTTC. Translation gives CASSLRDGRAGETQYF.

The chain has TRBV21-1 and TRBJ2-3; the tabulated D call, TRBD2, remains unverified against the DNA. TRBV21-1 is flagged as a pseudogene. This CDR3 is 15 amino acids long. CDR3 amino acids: CASISGLSLPDTQYF. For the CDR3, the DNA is TGTGCCAGCATCTCGGGTCTTAGTCTCCCAGATACGCAGTATTTT.

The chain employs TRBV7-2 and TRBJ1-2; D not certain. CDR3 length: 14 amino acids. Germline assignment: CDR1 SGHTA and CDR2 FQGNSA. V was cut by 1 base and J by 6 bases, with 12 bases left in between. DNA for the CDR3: TGTGCCAGCAGCTTAGGGACTGGCGGGGATGGCTACACCTTC. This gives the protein CASSLGTGGDGYTF. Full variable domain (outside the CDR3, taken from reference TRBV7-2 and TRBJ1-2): GAGVSQSPSNKVTEKGKDVELRCDPISGHTALYWYRQSLGQGLEFLIYFQGNSAPDKSGLPSDRFSAERTGGSVSTLTIQRTQQEDSAVYLCASSLGTGGDGYTFGSGTRLTVV.

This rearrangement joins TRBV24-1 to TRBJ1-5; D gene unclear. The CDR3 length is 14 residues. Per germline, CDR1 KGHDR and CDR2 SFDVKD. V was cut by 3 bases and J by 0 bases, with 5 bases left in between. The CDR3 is CATSDPSSNQPQHF. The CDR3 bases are TGTGCCACCAGTGATCCCAGTAGCAATCAGCCCCAGCATTTT.

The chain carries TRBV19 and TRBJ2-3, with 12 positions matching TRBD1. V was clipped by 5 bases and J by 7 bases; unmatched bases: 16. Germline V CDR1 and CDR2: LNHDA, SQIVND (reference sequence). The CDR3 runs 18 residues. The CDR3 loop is CASSEFARGTGGAYTQYF. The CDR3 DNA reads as TGTGCCAGTAGTGAGTTCGCCCGGGGGACAGGGGGCGCGTATACGCAGTATTTT.

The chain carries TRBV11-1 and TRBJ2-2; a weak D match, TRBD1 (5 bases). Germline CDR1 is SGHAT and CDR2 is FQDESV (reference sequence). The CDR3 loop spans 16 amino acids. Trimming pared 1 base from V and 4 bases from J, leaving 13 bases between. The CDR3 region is CASSLGSGFPTGELFF. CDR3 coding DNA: TGTGCCAGCAGCTTAGGGTCAGGGTTTCCCACCGGGGAGCTGTTTTTT.

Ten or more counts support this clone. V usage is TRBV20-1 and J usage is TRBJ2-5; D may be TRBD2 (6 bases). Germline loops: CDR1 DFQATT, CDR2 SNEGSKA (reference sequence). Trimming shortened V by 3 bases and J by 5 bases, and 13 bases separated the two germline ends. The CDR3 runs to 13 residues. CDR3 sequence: CSASRLDGETQYF. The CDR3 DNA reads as TGCAGTGCTAGTCGACTAGATGGTGAGACCCAGTACTTC.

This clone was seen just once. CDR3 DNA: TGTGCCAGTAGTACCGGGACAGGGGTTCGGGAGACCCAGTACTTC. Protein product: CASSTGTGVRETQYF. The chain uses TRBV19 and TRBJ2-5; 10 nucleotides align to TRBD1. V shed 4 bases and J 5 bases; nucleotides not matched to a gene: 7. CDR3 length: 15 residues. Germline V gene lookup returns CDR1 LNHDA and CDR2 SQIVND (reference sequence). Full variable domain (remainder filled in from reference TRBV19 and TRBJ2-5): DGGITQSPKYLFRKEGQNVTLSCEQNLNHDAMYWYRQDPGQGLRLIYYSQIVNDFQKGDIAEGYSVSREKKESFPLTVTSAQKNPTAFYLCASSTGTGVRETQYFGPGTRLLVL.

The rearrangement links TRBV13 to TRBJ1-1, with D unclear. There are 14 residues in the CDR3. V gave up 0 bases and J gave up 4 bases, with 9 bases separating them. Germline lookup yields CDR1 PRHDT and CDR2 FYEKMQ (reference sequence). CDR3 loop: CASSLGITITEAFF. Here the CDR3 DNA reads TGTGCCAGCAGCTTAGGCATCACTATCACTGAAGCTTTCTTT.

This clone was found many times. CDR3 coding DNA: TGTGCCAGCAGCTCCGGACAGGGGCGGGGTGAAAAACTGTTTTTT. Residues: CASSSGQGRGEKLFF. The chain employs TRBV6-5 and TRBJ1-4, with TRBD1 identical over 9 bases. Per germline, CDR1 MNHEY and CDR2 SVGAGI. Trimming cost V 6 bases and J 7 bases; bases outside gene matches: 9. The CDR3 contains 15 residues.

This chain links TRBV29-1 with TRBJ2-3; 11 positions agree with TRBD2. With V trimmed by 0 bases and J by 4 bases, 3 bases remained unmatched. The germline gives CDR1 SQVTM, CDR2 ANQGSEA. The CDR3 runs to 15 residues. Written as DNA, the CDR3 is TGCAGCGTTGAAGAGACTAGCGGGGCCCCAGATACGCAGTATTTT. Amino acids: CSVEETSGAPDTQYF.

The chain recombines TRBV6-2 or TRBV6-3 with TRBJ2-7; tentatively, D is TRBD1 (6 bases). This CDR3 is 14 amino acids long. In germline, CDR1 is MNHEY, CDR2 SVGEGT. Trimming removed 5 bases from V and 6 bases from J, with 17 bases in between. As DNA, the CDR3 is TGTGCCAGCAGTACCTACAGGGAACGGGGCGAGCAGTACTTC. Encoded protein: CASSTYRERGEQYF.

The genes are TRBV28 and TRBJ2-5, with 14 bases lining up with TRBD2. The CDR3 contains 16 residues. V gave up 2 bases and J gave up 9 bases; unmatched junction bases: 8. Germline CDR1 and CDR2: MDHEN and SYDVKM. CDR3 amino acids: CASSLDFRLAGGAQYF. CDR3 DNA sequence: TGTGCCAGCAGTTTAGATTTTAGACTAGCGGGGGGGGCCCAGTACTTC.

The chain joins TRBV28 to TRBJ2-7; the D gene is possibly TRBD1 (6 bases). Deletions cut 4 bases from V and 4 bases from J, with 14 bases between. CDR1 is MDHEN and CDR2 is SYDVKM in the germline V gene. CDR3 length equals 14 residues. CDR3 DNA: TGTGCCAGCAGTTCCGTCGACAGGCTATACGAGCAGTACGTC. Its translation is CASSSVDRLYEQYV.

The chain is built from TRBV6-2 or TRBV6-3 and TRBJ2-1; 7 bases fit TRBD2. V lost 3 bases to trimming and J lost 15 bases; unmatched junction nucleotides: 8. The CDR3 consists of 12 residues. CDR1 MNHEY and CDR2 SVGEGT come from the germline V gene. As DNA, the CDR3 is TGTGCCAGCAGTTATGGACTAGTGGGGCTGTTCTTC. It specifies CASSYGLVGLFF.

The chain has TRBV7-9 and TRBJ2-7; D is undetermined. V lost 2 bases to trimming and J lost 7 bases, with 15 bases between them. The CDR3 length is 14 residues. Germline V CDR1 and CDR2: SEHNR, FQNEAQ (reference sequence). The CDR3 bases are TGTGCCAGCAGCTTAAATACCGTTCCCGGGGAGCAGTACGTC. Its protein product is CASSLNTVPGEQYV.

The CDR3 DNA reads TGTGCCAGCAGTTTAGGCACAGGGTCACCCCAACGATATAGCAATCAGCCCCAGCATTTT. Protein sequence: CASSLGTGSPQRYSNQPQHF. The V and J genes are TRBV28 and TRBJ1-5; D possibly corresponds to TRBD1 (6 bases). Germline V gene lookup returns CDR1 MDHEN and CDR2 SYDVKM. V was shortened by 2 bases and J by 0 bases, with 23 bases between the two germline ends. The CDR3 extends over 20 amino acids.

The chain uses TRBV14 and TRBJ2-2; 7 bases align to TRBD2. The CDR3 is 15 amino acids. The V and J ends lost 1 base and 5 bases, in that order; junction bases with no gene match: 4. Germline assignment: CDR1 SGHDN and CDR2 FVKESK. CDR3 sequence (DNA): TGTGCCAGCAGCCAAGTTGTGGGACTAACCGGGGAGCTGTTTTTT. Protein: CASSQVVGLTGELFF.